Here is one TCR beta chain with its context. This sample is drawn from a study of T cells after somatic rescue of genetic block. Produced via immunoSEQ multiplex PCR; TCRdb's table is partial and in-frame only. Among more than 65,000 clones, roughly 93% were seen once, and the ten largest hold 2.8%. The CDR3 has 14 amino acids. The germline V gene encodes CDR1 SGHRS and CDR2 YFSETQ. Trimming shortened V by 4 bases and J by 0 bases, and 10 bases separated the two germline ends. Sequenced material: peripheral blood mononuclear cells (PBMCs). The TCR was taken from a man aged 25 to 40. The chain employs TRBV5-1 and TRBJ1-1, with D perhaps matching TRBD1 (5 bases). The CDR3 reads CASSQRTLNTEAFF. The DNA for the CDR3 is TGCGCCAGCAGCCAGAGGACACTGAACACTGAAGCTTTCTTT.